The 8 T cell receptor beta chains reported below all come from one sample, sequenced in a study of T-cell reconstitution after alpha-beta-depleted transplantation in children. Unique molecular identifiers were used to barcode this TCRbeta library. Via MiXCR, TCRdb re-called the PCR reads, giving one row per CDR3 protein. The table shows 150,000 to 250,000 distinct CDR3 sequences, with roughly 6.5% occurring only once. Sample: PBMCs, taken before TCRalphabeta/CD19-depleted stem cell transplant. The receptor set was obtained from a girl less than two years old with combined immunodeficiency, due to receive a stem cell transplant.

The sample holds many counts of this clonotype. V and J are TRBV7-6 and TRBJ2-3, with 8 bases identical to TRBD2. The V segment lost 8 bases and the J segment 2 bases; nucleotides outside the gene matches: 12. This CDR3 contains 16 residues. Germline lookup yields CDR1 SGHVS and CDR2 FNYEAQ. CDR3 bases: TGTGCCAGCCAAAGATCCCCTAGCGGGTACACAGATACGCAGTATTTT. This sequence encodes CASQRSPSGYTDTQYF. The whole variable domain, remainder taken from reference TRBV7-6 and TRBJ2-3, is GAGVSQSPRYKVTKRGQDVALRCDPISGHVSLYWYRQALGQGPEFLTYFNYEAQQDKSGLPNDRFSAERPEGSISTLTIQRTEQRDSAMYRCASQRSPSGYTDTQYFGPGTRLTVL.

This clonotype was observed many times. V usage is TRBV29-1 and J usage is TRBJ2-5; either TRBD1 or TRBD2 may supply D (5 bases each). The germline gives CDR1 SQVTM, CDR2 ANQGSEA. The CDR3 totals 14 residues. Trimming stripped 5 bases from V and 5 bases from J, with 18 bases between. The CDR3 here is CSVWWAARGETQYF. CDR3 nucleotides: TGCAGCGTTTGGTGGGCGGCCCGGGGCGAGACCCAGTACTTC.

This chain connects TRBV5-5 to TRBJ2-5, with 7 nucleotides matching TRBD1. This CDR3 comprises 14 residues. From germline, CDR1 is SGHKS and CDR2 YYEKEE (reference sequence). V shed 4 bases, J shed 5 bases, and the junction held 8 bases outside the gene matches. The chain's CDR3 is CASSTTGVEETQYF. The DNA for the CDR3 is TGTGCCAGCAGCACAACAGGGGTAGAGGAGACCCAGTACTTC.

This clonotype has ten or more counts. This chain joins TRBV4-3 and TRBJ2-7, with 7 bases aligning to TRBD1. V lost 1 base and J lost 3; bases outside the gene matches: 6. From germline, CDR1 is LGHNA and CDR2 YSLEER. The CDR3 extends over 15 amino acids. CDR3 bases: TGCGCCAGCAGCCAAGGATTCCAGGGGGTCTACGAGCAGTACTTC. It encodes CASSQGFQGVYEQYF.

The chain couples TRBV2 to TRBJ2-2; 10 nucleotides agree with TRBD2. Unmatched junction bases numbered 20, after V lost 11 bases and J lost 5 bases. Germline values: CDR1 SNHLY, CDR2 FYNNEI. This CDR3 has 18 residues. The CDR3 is CAFCLRLAGAPGTGELFF. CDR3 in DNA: TGTGCCTTCTGTTTAAGGCTAGCGGGGGCCCCGGGGACCGGGGAGCTGTTTTTT.

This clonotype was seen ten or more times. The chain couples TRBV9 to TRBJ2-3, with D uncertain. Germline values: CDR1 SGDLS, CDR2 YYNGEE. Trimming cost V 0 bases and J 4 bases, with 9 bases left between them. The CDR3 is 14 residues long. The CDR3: CASSVGPAADTQYF. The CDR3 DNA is TGTGCCAGCAGCGTAGGACCCGCGGCAGATACGCAGTATTTT.

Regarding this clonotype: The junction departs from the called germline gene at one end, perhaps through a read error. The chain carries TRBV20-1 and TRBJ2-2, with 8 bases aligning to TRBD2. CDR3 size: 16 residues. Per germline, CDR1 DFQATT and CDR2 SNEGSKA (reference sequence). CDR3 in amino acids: CCASLASGFDTGELFF. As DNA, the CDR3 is TGCTGTGCTAGTCTTGCTAGCGGGTTTGACACCGGGGAGCTGTTTTTT.

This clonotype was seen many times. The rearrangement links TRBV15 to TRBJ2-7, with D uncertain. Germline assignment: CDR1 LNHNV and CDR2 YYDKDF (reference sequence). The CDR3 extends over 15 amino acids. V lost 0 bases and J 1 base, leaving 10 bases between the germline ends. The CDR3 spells CATSRDLPKSYEQYF. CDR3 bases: TGTGCCACCAGCAGAGATCTCCCCAAATCCTACGAGCAGTACTTC.